This T cell receptor beta chain derives from a study of blood T cell repertoires in COVID-19. As for the study in general: Samples came from the United States, Italy and Spain, spanning acute and convalescent COVID-19. In each case, the material was cDNA or gDNA derived from T cells, B-cell-depleted T cells, or PBMCs.

As originally analysed: Amplification of reference gene primers provided the estimated nucleated cell counts. This table comes from immunoSEQ multiplex PCR, and its TCRdb copy is limited to in-frame clones, with some not included. V, J and clone size reflect that table, while D and trimming were determined from the DNA. The repertoire holds tens of thousands of clones, 88% seen once, with under 6% in the top ten. The CDR3 length is 16 residues. CDR1 and CDR2 from the germline V gene are LNHDA and SQIVND (reference sequence). V lost 6 bases to trimming and J lost 0 bases; unmatched junction nucleotides: 5.

The specimen sequenced was peripheral blood. The receptor's source is a human donor in a cohort sampled during active COVID-19. The V gene is TRBV19, the J gene TRBJ2-6; TRBD1 aligns across 7 bases. The CDR3 region is CASRHRDSSGANVLTF. The CDR3 nucleotides read TGTGCCAGTAGGCACCGGGACAGCTCTGGGGCCAACGTCCTGACTTTC.